The clone carrying this TCR beta chain was detected a few times. The data stem from a study of identical twins. This CDR3 region has 15 residues. CDR1 and CDR2 (germline): LGHNA, YNFKEQ. Trimming pared 0 bases from V and 6 bases from J, leaving 11 bases between. TCRdb re-derived calls from the 5' RACE reads in MiXCR, one entry per CDR3 protein. This sample has around 500,000 distinct CDR3 sequences, with around 14% found just once. These data also formed part of another study, on yellow fever vaccine responses in identical twins.

This chain uses TRBV4-2 with TRBJ2-2; D may match TRBD1 or TRBD2 (5 bases each). The sample taken for sequencing was CD4+ T cells sorted from blood. The sequence came from a woman aged 18 to 35 in good health. The CDR3 nucleotides are TGTGCCAGCAGCCAAGATTTGCAGGGACCCGGGGAGCTGTTTTTT. It encodes CASSQDLQGPGELFF.